This TCR beta chain was documented in a study of cytotoxic CD8 clonotypes in ibrutinib-treated CLL (dated by TCRdb to the early 2020s). With respect to the entire study: In this cohort, more than 14 patients were treatment-naive and ten to twelve were relapsed/refractory, while under 18 had unmutated IGHV. Responses were partial in roughly 24 patients and complete in 2; after median 68 months follow-up, some 15 stayed in remission and approximately twelve progressed. Samples at response were collected after a median of 12 months of treatment, with a range of roughly 6 to 40 months. On average, each sample yielded around 250,000 productive templates and tens of thousands of productive rearrangements. Longitudinal samples were obtainable from about 30% of the roughly 90 participants in the trial. Cryopreserved peripheral blood mononuclear cells were obtained prior to treatment, at the time of response, and at either disease progression or sustained remission. Patients were still on ibrutinib when every remission and progressive disease sample was collected. General conclusions and limits of the study: An increase in clonality was observed at ibrutinib response, with clonality remaining stable during sustained remission and falling back toward baseline at progression. Baseline clonality was found to be higher than that of age-matched healthy donors and was strongly correlated with circulating CD8+ T-cell counts. Sampling times were not matched between patients in sustained remission and patients whose disease was progressing, and lymph node repertoires were not examined. Public clonotypes were found to be uncommon and were observed to contract or remain stable during treatment; the increase in clonality was shown to reflect expansion of private clonotypes at ibrutinib response.

The goal of deep resolution MiSeq sequencing was a depth between 1 in 1 million and 1 in 200,000 T cells, and coverage averaged 10x per clonotype. TCR beta libraries were generated with the immunoSEQ hsTCRB Kit. In the paper's pipeline: Data were analyzed with ImmunoSEQ Data Assistant and ImmunoSEQ Analyzer, with V, D and J genes assigned per IMGT definitions. Clonality, which ranges from 0 to 1, was calculated by subtracting the normalized Shannon entropy of productive rearrangement frequencies from one. Only overrepresented clonotypes making up at least 0.05% of each patient's repertoire were included in the public clonotype analysis. About a dozen age-matched healthy donor repertoires from immuneACCESS served as clonality controls. TCRdb re-hosts the immuneACCESS table, in-frame sequences only. Its copies lack some clones; in the studies checked, an unresolved V gene accounts for under half of them, and the cause for the rest is not known. D and trimming come from the DNA, and the V and J calls and clone size come from that table. This sample gives 150,000 to 200,000 clones in total; about 88% of them show up just once. About 3% of the sample is in the top ten clones.

Explained via the paper, the time point label denotes: progressive disease on ibrutinib. For TCR beta library preparation, 1.5 to 2.5 micrograms of genomic DNA were extracted from the cryopreserved PBMCs. Longitudinal blood samples from CLL patients on ibrutinib monotherapy were analyzed using high-throughput TCR beta sequencing. The patients took part in an open-label, single-center phase 2 trial of ibrutinib monotherapy. Points on this clone: Its antigen is currently not known. A far larger clone is one base from this, pointing to a likely read error.

The sequences come from PBMCs, collected at disease progression, from a patient treated with ibrutinib. The TCR comes from a human donor with chronic lymphocytic leukemia.

The CDR3 sequence is CARGAGDSNQPQHF. The DNA sequence is as follows: TGTGCCAGGGGGGCAGGGGACAGCAATCAGCCCCAGCATTTT. Recombination linked TRBV10-3 to TRBJ1-5; perhaps TRBD1 is the D gene, with 6 bases matching. Measured from the cysteine to the phenylalanine, the CDR3 is 14 residues long. Just the 42-base CDR3 DNA is kept, in frame starting at base 1. Relative to germline, V is 10 bases shorter and J is 1 base shorter, with 14 bases between their ends. Taken from the germline V gene, the CDR1 and CDR2 loops are ENHRY and SYGVKD.